These T cell receptor beta chains were read from a single sample in a study of spatial heterogeneity in lung cancer. TCRdb ran MiXCR on the 5' RACE reads and lists one entry per CDR3 protein. Of 9,500 to 12,000 distinct CDR3 sequences in the sample, around 6% were seen once. This material consisted of PBMCs, taken at surgery. These receptors were taken from a male donor with early-stage non-small cell lung cancer. Each CDR3 is given with its conserved first and last residue. D genes are given only for firm matches. Rows give clone size only sometimes, using once, few, many, or a class for an expanded clone.

cdr3_nt cdr3_aa d_call j_call v_call cdr3_length clone_size
TGTGCCAGCACCCCGACAGCCATGAACACTGAAGCTTTCTTT CASTPTAMNTEAFF NA TRBJ1-1 TRBV6-1 14 many
TGCGCCAGCAGCTCGCAGCCGGGAGGGCAAGAGACCCAGTACTTC CASSSQPGGQETQYF TRBD2 TRBJ2-5 TRBV5-1 15 many
TGTGCCAGCAGTTTTGAGATGAACACTGAAGCTTTCTTT CASSFEMNTEAFF NA TRBJ1-1 TRBV12-3/TRBV12-4 13 many
TGTGCCAGCAAAGGAGGGAATAGCAATCAGCCCCAGCATTTT CASKGGNSNQPQHF NA TRBJ1-5 TRBV28 14 NA
TGTGCCAGCAGCCCAGGGGATACGCAGTATTTT CASSPGDTQYF NA TRBJ2-3 TRBV12-3/TRBV12-4 11 many
TGCAGTGCTAAAAGAATCGATTCACCCCTCCACTTT CSAKRIDSPLHF NA TRBJ1-6 TRBV20-1 12 NA
TGTGCCAGCAGCGGGGACCAATCTTATGGCTACACCTTC CASSGDQSYGYTF NA TRBJ1-2 TRBV9 13 many
TGCAGTGCAAAACCGGTAGGCGGGAGGGCCCTCTCGATCTCCTACAATGAGCAGTTCTTC CSAKPVGGRALSISYNEQFF TRBD2 TRBJ2-1 TRBV20-1 20 many
TGTGCCAGCAGTCCCCCCCGGGGTGTCAGAGCAGATACGCAGTATTTT CASSPPRGVRADTQYF NA TRBJ2-3 TRBV28 16 medium-sized
TGTGCCAGCAGCTTAGCAACTAGCGGGGGCGCAGATACGCAGTATTTT CASSLATSGGADTQYF TRBD2 TRBJ2-3 TRBV7-2 16 many
TGTGCCAGCAAGCGGGGGAACACTGAAGCTTTCTTT CASKRGNTEAFF NA TRBJ1-1 TRBV28 12 many
TGTGCCAGCGGTCGGCATGAGCAGTTCTTC CASGRHEQFF NA TRBJ2-1 TRBV28 10 NA
TGCGCCAGCACCATCAGCCAGTCTGGGGCCAACGTCCTGACTTTC CASTISQSGANVLTF NA TRBJ2-6 TRBV5-1 15 NA
TGTGCCAGCAGCCCAACCGGGACAGGGAGAGAGACCCAGTACTTC CASSPTGTGRETQYF TRBD1 TRBJ2-5 TRBV7-3 15 many
TGTGCCAGCAGCTGGTGGGCTACTAGCACAGATACGCAGTATTTT CASSWWATSTDTQYF NA TRBJ2-3 TRBV5-6 15 many
TGCGCCAGCAGTGGGTGGGCCCAAGAGACCCAGTACTTC CASSGWAQETQYF NA TRBJ2-5 TRBV10-2 13 NA
TGTGCCAGCTCACCACGGAGCGGGAGCAGCACCGGGGAGCTGTTTTTT CASSPRSGSSTGELFF TRBD2 TRBJ2-2 TRBV18 16 NA
TGCGCCAGCAGCCAAGGGGTTTACGAGCAGTACTTC CASSQGVYEQYF NA TRBJ2-7 TRBV5-1 12 many
TGCAGTGCTAGAGATTACGAAGCTTTCTTT CSARDYEAFF NA TRBJ1-1 TRBV20-1 10 medium-sized
TGCGCCAGCAGCTTGGATGCGGTTGCAGGTGATGAGCAGTTCTTC CASSLDAVAGDEQFF NA TRBJ2-1 TRBV5-1 15 NA
TGTGCCAGCAGTACAGGACAGGGCGACGGGCAGTACTTC CASSTGQGDGQYF TRBD1 TRBJ2-7 TRBV10-1 13 NA
TGCAGGGGCTCGACTAGCGGGGGGTCTAGCACAGATACGCAGTATTTT CRGSTSGGSSTDTQYF TRBD2 TRBJ2-3 TRBV20-1 16 medium-sized
TGTGCCAGCAGTCCCCCCGGACAGGGGGCAAACTACGAGCAGTACTTC CASSPPGQGANYEQYF TRBD1 TRBJ2-7 TRBV28 16 medium-sized
TGCAGTGCCCAGGGGAGGATAAGCACAGATACGCAGTATTTT CSAQGRISTDTQYF NA TRBJ2-3 TRBV20-1 14 medium-sized
TGTGCCAGTGGCAACTCACAAGCAGGATCACCCCTCCACTTT CASGNSQAGSPLHF NA TRBJ1-6 TRBV19 14 many
TGTGCCAGCAGTGAGGTAGCGGGAGAGGCAGATACGCAGTATTTT CASSEVAGEADTQYF TRBD2 TRBJ2-3 TRBV6-5 15 NA
TGTGCCAGCAGCCAAGAGCCCGGAGCTAATGAAAAACTGTTTTTT CASSQEPGANEKLFF NA TRBJ1-4 TRBV3-1 15 many